These 13 T cell receptor beta chains share one sample of origin, sequenced in a study of graft-versus-host responses after intestinal transplantation. Their recognized antigens are unknown. TCRdb's table, derived via immunoSEQ multiplex PCR, lists solely in-frame clones and lacks some. This table holds about 100,000 clones, roughly 87% found once. Specimen: unstimulated CD4+ T cells sorted from spleen or lymph node cells, collected before transplant. The source of these receptors is a human donor who was the organ donor for an intestinal transplant.

CDR3: CASRSQGAREQYF. The CDR3, as DNA: TGTGCCAGCAGATCACAGGGGGCACGGGAGCAGTACTTC. This rearrangement joins TRBV6-1 to TRBJ2-7; 9 nucleotides line up with TRBD1. Germline CDR1 is MNHNS and CDR2 is SASEGT. Trimming removed 6 bases from V and 7 bases from J; junction bases left unmatched: 7. The CDR3 sequence is 13 residues long.

This clone was detected only once. The chain couples TRBV6-6 to TRBJ1-2; D is unresolved. The germline CDR1 and CDR2 sequences are MNHNY and SVGAGI (reference sequence). The V gene lost 6 bases and the J gene lost 0 bases, with 17 bases spanning the gap. CDR3 length: 16 residues. The CDR3: CASSPGSVGPNYGYTF. CDR3 nucleotides: TGTGCCAGCAGCCCGGGGTCAGTAGGGCCTAACTATGGCTACACCTTC.

The rearrangement uses TRBV20-1 and TRBJ2-3; D remains unclear. V was trimmed by 6 bases and J by 4 bases, leaving 8 bases between them. The CDR3 totals 11 residues. Looked up from germline, CDR1 is DFQATT and CDR2 is SNEGSKA (reference sequence). The CDR3 reads CSALYSDTQYF. The DNA of the CDR3 is TGCAGTGCCCTATACTCAGATACGCAGTATTTT.

This chain connects TRBV10-2 to TRBJ1-2; D gene uncertain. Germline-derived CDR1 and CDR2 are WSHSY and SAAADI. The CDR3 is 13 residues long. V was cut by 6 bases and J by 6 bases, with 14 bases left in between. The CDR3 coding sequence is TGCGCCAGCAGGTCCCCCGGGATTAATGGCTACACCTTC. Translating gives CASRSPGINGYTF.

The CDR3 spells CASSVDYTNEKLFF. DNA for the CDR3: TGTGCCAGCAGCGTGGACTACACTAATGAAAAACTGTTTTTT. V gene TRBV9 combines with J gene TRBJ1-4; no definite D call. The germline gives CDR1 SGDLS, CDR2 YYNGEE. This CDR3 is 14 amino acids long. V was trimmed by 2 bases and J by 2 bases, leaving 7 bases between them. Drawing the rest from reference TRBV9 and TRBJ1-4, the complete variable domain is DSGVTQTPKHLITATGQRVTLRCSPRSGDLSVYWYQQSLDQGLQFLIQYYNGEERAKGNILERFSAQQFPDLHSELNLSSLELGDSALYFCASSVDYTNEKLFFGSGTQLSVL.

The chain is built from TRBV12-5 and TRBJ1-1; D is undetermined. Germline CDR1 LGHNT, CDR2 FRNRAP. V shed 2 bases and J shed 2 bases, with 9 bases lying between them. This CDR3 region has 14 residues. CDR3 amino acids: CASGLPSSNTEAFF. CDR3 DNA sequence: TGTGCTAGTGGTTTGCCCTCCTCCAACACTGAAGCTTTCTTT.

The chain links TRBV9 to TRBJ1-4; a weak D match, TRBD1 (6 bases). Trimming removed 4 bases from V and 9 bases from J, with 19 bases in between. The CDR3 spans 15 residues. Germline V gene lookup returns CDR1 SGDLS and CDR2 YYNGEE. The CDR3 DNA reads as TGTGCCAGCAGCCTTTCCGGGACATGGCCGCAAAAACTGTTTTTT. This sequence encodes CASSLSGTWPQKLFF.

This chain connects TRBV19 to TRBJ1-2; D unclear. This CDR3 has 13 amino acids. V was cut by 4 bases and J by 5 bases, with 11 bases left in between. CDR1 LNHDA and CDR2 SQIVND come from the germline V gene (reference sequence). The DNA of the CDR3 is TGTGCCAGTAGTAACGGACCGGAGTATGGCTACACCTTC. Translated, it gives CASSNGPEYGYTF. Full variable domain (rest looked up from reference TRBV19 and TRBJ1-2): DGGITQSPKYLFRKEGQNVTLSCEQNLNHDAMYWYRQDPGQGLRLIYYSQIVNDFQKGDIAEGYSVSREKKESFPLTVTSAQKNPTAFYLCASSNGPEYGYTFGSGTRLTVV.

This clone showed up just a few times. The chain uses TRBV19 and TRBJ1-2; 7 bases fit TRBD1. The CDR3 spans 14 residues. The V segment lost 4 bases and the J segment 4 bases; nucleotides outside the gene matches: 6. Looked up from germline, CDR1 is LNHDA and CDR2 is SQIVND (reference sequence). The DNA of the CDR3 is TGTGCCAGTAGTAAGCGGACAGGAGCCTATGGCTACACCTTC. Its protein is CASSKRTGAYGYTF.

The chain carries TRBV18 and TRBJ1-1, with D possibly matching TRBD1 (5 bases). Per the germline V gene, CDR1 is KGHSH and CDR2 is LQKENI. There are 14 residues in the CDR3. Trimming removed 3 bases from V and 6 bases from J, with 14 bases in between. CDR3 sequence (DNA): TGTGCCAGCTCACCGGGGTGGGGGATATCTGAAGCTTTCTTT. This sequence encodes CASSPGWGISEAFF. Filled out from reference TRBV18 and TRBJ1-1, the complete variable domain reads NAGVMQNPRHLVRRRGQEARLRCSPMKGHSHVYWYRQLPEEGLKFMVYLQKENIIDESGMPKERFSAEFPKEGPSILRIQQVVRGDSAAYFCASSPGWGISEAFFGQGTRLTVV.

The rearrangement joins TRBV30 to TRBJ1-2; 8 bases fit TRBD1. CDR3 length equals 17 residues. V lost 4 bases, J lost 4 bases, and 17 bases stayed unmatched. Germline CDR1 reads GTSNPN; CDR2 reads SVGIG (reference sequence). CDR3 coding DNA: TGTGCCTGGACTCGGGGACAGGTCCCTTCTGGTGGCTATGGCTACACCTTC. The encoded protein is CAWTRGQVPSGGYGYTF.

V and J are TRBV5-6 and TRBJ2-5; TRBD2 might be the D (5 bases). The ends were cut back, 4 bases at V and 7 bases at J, with 11 bases in the middle. The germline V gene has CDR1 SGHDT and CDR2 YYEEEE. The CDR3 runs to 12 residues. The CDR3 here is CASSAGPGTQYF. The CDR3 bases are TGTGCCAGCAGCGCGGGCCCGGGGACCCAGTACTTC. Complete variable domain (other parts from reference TRBV5-6 and TRBJ2-5): DAGVTQSPTHLIKTRGQQVTLRCSPKSGHDTVSWYQQALGQGPQFIFQYYEEEERQRGNFPDRFSGHQFPNYSSELNVNALLLGDSALYLCASSAGPGTQYFGPGTRLLVL.

The rearrangement joins TRBV19 to TRBJ1-1, with 8 positions matching TRBD1. The germline CDR1 and CDR2 sequences are LNHDA and SQIVND (reference sequence). This CDR3 has 14 amino acids. The ends lost 7 bases at V and 0 bases at J; junction bases unmatched: 4. As DNA, the CDR3 is TGTGCCAGTACCGCGACAGGGGTGAACACTGAAGCTTTCTTT. It is translated as CASTATGVNTEAFF.